Listed here are 4 T cell receptor beta chains from one sample, sequenced in a study of blood T cell repertoires in COVID-19. Profiling relied on immunoSEQ multiplex PCR, and the TCRdb table lists in-frame clones only, not all of them. The sample carries about 170,000 clones, about 85% recorded once. Sequenced material: peripheral blood. These receptors were collected from a human donor with acute or convalescent COVID-19. The donor label of this sample is uncertain.

The chain has TRBV24-1 and TRBJ2-3; tentative D call: TRBD1 (6 bases). Trimming shortened V by 7 bases and J by 0 bases, and 7 bases separated the two germline ends. This CDR3 comprises 13 residues. Germline values: CDR1 KGHDR, CDR2 SFDVKD. CDR3 loop: CATRDRSTDTQYF. The CDR3 DNA is TGTGCCACCAGGGACAGAAGCACAGATACGCAGTATTTT.

The V call is TRBV14, the J call TRBJ1-1; D gene ambiguous. Germline V gene sequence: CDR1 SGHDN, CDR2 FVKESK. The CDR3 sequence is 16 residues long. Trimming removed 0 bases at V and 3 bases at J, with 14 bases between. The CDR3 nucleotides are TGTGCCAGCAGCCAAGATGAATTGGGCAGACACACTGAAGCTTTCTTT. It codes for CASSQDELGRHTEAFF. The variable domain in full, completed from reference TRBV14 and TRBJ1-1, reads EAGVTQFPSHSVIEKGQTVTLRCDPISGHDNLYWYRRVMGKEIKFLLHFVKESKQDESGMPNNRFLAERTGGTYSTLKVQPAELEDSGVYFCASSQDELGRHTEAFFGQGTRLTVV.

The chain employs TRBV30 and TRBJ2-5; 9 bases fit TRBD1. The CDR3 has 14 residues. Trimming at V came to 3 bases and at J to 5 bases, leaving 7 bases not matched to a gene. Germline V gives CDR1 GTSNPN, CDR2 SVGIG (reference sequence). The CDR3 region has the DNA TGTGCCTGGAGGATGACAGGGGGATTGGAGACCCAGTACTTC. Protein: CAWRMTGGLETQYF.

CDR3: CASSLLLAGYDNEQFF. DNA for the CDR3: TGTGCCAGCAGCCTGTTACTAGCGGGGTATGACAATGAGCAGTTCTTC. The rearrangement uses TRBV3-1 (or the pseudogene TRBV3-2) and TRBJ2-1; 10 positions match TRBD2. The junction had 8 bases not matched to a gene; V was cut back by 4 bases and J by 5 bases. The CDR3 is made up of 16 amino acids. Germline loops: CDR1 LGHDT, CDR2 YNNKEL (reference sequence).